This TCR beta chain emerged from a study of siplizumab effects on memory and regulatory T cells. Clones were read by immunoSEQ multiplex PCR, and TCRdb kept only the in-frame ones, dropping some. The repertoire holds about 110,000 clones, with roughly 91% as singletons. As regards this clone: No antigen is known for it.

The CDR3 runs 12 residues. V shed 6 bases, J shed 5 bases, and the junction held 3 bases outside the gene matches. The germline V gene encodes CDR1 MNHEY and CDR2 SVGAGI. Notes on the study in general: Siplizumab brought about a significant reduction in alloreactive sequences traceable to unstimulated CD4+ memory cells. Alloreactive CD4+ clones that could be mapped were on average about 69% Treg-derived with siplizumab, against about 30% in controls.

Sequencing used CD4+ T cells sorted from blood. The source of this sequence is a human donor in good health. V gene TRBV6-5 combines with J gene TRBJ1-2; 7 positions match TRBD1. CDR3: CASRQGTYGYTF. In nucleotides, the CDR3 is TGTGCCAGCAGACAGGGGACTTATGGCTACACCTTC.